Following are 10 T cell receptor beta chains from one sample sequenced in a study of T cell clonality in common variable immunodeficiency. Their antigens remain unidentified. Produced via immunoSEQ multiplex PCR; TCRdb's table is partial and in-frame only. Observed in the sample are about 2,200 clones, none of them singletons. Study conclusions and caveats: Common variable immunodeficiency TCR beta sequences reportedly had fewer deletions and N-nucleotide insertions.

Sample: peripheral blood mononuclear cells. The receptor set was obtained from a human donor with common variable immunodeficiency.

With regard to this clone: The read is 3 residues too short to cover the CDR3 end, so that end is filled in from the germline J gene. This sequence joins TRBV7-9 and TRBJ1-3; TRBD1 aligns across 7 bases. Trimming at V came to 5 bases and at J to 3 bases, leaving 4 bases not matched to a gene. CDR1 SEHNR and CDR2 FQNEAQ come from the germline V gene (reference sequence). This CDR3 has 14 amino acids. The part of the CDR3 DNA that was read is TGTGCCAGCAGCAGAGGGGACAGTGGAAACACC. Protein sequence: CASSRGDSGNT. The full CDR3 reads CASSRGDSGNTIYF.

As for this clone: The CDR3 end is not reached by the read, which stops 3 residues before it; the germline J gene fills it in. The chain has TRBV20-1 and TRBJ2-7, with 7 bases identical to TRBD1. With V trimmed by 6 bases and J by 4 bases, 9 bases remained unmatched. The CDR3 loop spans 13 amino acids. Germline V CDR1 and CDR2: DFQATT, SNEGSKA (reference sequence). CDR3 amino acids: CSAARDRGYEQYF. CDR3 bases read: TGCAGTGCGGCCCGGGACAGAGGGTACGAG.

CDR3: CAWSVTRQGNIQYF. CDR3 DNA (partial): TGTGCCTGGAGTGTTACCCGACAGGGCAACATT. V is TRBV30 and J is TRBJ2-4; 7 bases align to TRBD1. The DNA ends 3 residues before the CDR3 does, and the rest of the CDR3 is filled in from the germline J gene. Germline V gene sequence: CDR1 GTSNPN, CDR2 SVGIG (reference sequence). J gave up 7 bases and V 0 bases, and 6 bases lay outside the gene matches. The CDR3 has 14 amino acids.

This clone came up a few times. Coverage ceases 3 residues before the CDR3 finishes, and the germline J gene fills in the end. The J gene is TRBJ2-7, the V gene TRBV10-3; tentatively, D is TRBD1 (6 bases). V was trimmed by 3 bases and J by 3 bases, leaving 9 bases between them. There are 13 residues in the CDR3. Germline V gives CDR1 ENHRY, CDR2 SYGVKD. CDR3 DNA, as far as it was read: TGTGCCATCAGTGAATACAGGGTCTACGAG. Translated, it gives CAISEYRVYE. The whole CDR3 protein reads CAISEYRVYEQYF.

Note on this clone: From the germline J gene comes the end of the CDR3, since the read stops 3 residues before it. This sequence joins TRBV7-6 and TRBJ1-6; no reliable D call. CDR1 is SGHVS and CDR2 is FNYEAQ in the germline V gene. The CDR3 sequence is 13 residues long. Trimming removed 0 bases at V and 8 bases at J, with 5 bases between. The CDR3 reads CASSLARDSPLHF. The covered CDR3 bases are TGTGCCAGCAGCTTAGCAAGGGATTCACCC.

Turning to this clone: The CDR3 is cut off 3 residues early in the read; its end comes from the germline J gene. This rearrangement joins TRBV19 to TRBJ1-1; D might be TRBD1 (5 bases). Looked up from germline, CDR1 is LNHDA and CDR2 is SQIVND (reference sequence). This CDR3 has 18 amino acids. Trimming shortened V by 4 bases and J by 1 base, and 22 bases separated the two germline ends. CDR3 region: CASSTRYLRAPGNTEAFF. The CDR3 DNA, read in part, is TGTGCCAGTAGTACCCGTTATCTCAGGGCCCCGGGGAACACTGAA.

By frequency in the sample, this clone is medium-sized. The sequenced fragment ends 3 residues before the CDR3 boundary, so the rest is inferred from the germline J gene. The V gene is TRBV20-1, the J gene TRBJ1-4, with D tentatively TRBD1 (5 bases). V lost 1 base, J lost 5 bases, and 11 bases lay in between. The CDR3 has 14 residues. The germline V gene encodes CDR1 DFQATT and CDR2 SNEGSKA (reference sequence). The part of the CDR3 DNA that was read is TGCAGTGCTAGAGTTCCCCAGGGAAATGAAAAA. This sequence encodes CSARVPQGNEK. The whole CDR3 region reads CSARVPQGNEKLFF.

Concerning this clone itself: The missing CDR3 end, 3 residues past where the read stops, is filled in from the germline J gene. The V call is TRBV7-2, the J call TRBJ1-2; 7 bases fit TRBD1. The CDR3 spans 13 residues. CDR1 SGHTA and CDR2 FQGNSA come from the germline V gene. Germline trimming cut 5 bases from V and 3 bases from J; bases unmatched to any gene: 3. The CDR3 bases that were read are TGTGCCAGCAGCCCCGACAGGGACTATGGC. Translation gives CASSPDRDYG. The entire CDR3 sequence reads CASSPDRDYGYTF.

By share of the sample, this clone is medium-sized. The CDR3 end is not reached by the read, which stops 3 residues before it; the germline J gene fills it in. This chain links TRBV7-2 with TRBJ2-5; weak D call: TRBD1 (5 bases). The CDR3 has 15 residues. The germline V and J ends were trimmed by 5 bases and 4 bases, with 17 bases remaining between them. Germline CDR1 SGHTA, CDR2 FQGNSA. The CDR3 loop reads CASSPTRDRVETQYF. CDR3 DNA, as far as it was read: TGTGCCAGCAGCCCGACGAGAGACAGAGTAGAGACC.

About this clone itself: The read halts 3 residues ahead of the CDR3 end, with the missing end drawn from the germline J gene. This chain connects TRBV7-9 to TRBJ2-7; 9 bases fit TRBD2. J gave up 2 bases and V 4 bases, and 6 bases lay outside the gene matches. CDR1 is SEHNR, CDR2 FQNEAQ, per germline (reference sequence). The CDR3 extends over 15 amino acids. Here the CDR3 reads CASSSSGTVTYEQYF. The sequenced part of the CDR3 DNA is TGTGCCAGCAGCTCTAGCGGGACAGTAACCTACGAG.